These T cell receptor beta chains were read from a single sample in a study of OX40 agonist ivuxolimab in advanced cancers. The assay was immunoSEQ multiplex PCR, and TCRdb's table has in-frame clones only and misses some. The top ten hold roughly an eighth of the sample, which has 13,000 or so clones, about 81% seen once. Sequencing used CD4+ or CD8+ T cells sorted from blood, obtained in a trial of the OX40 agonist ivuxolimab. The receptors originated from an adult with an advanced solid tumor such as melanoma, head and neck, liver or kidney cancer. Both conserved end residues are part of each CDR3. Size tells how often a clone was seen (once, few, many) or the class of an expanded clone, and some rows leave it out.

V	size	J	CDR3
TRBV4-1	once	TRBJ2-7	CASSQGGGAGYEQYF
TRBV4-3	NA	TRBJ1-3	CASSQYSGEDPYRNTIYF
TRBV19	NA	TRBJ2-3	CASSTTAGSADTQYF
TRBV7-9	few	TRBJ2-7	CASSFPGRDEQYF
TRBV19	NA	TRBJ2-2	CASSMGQGITGELFF
TRBV27	NA	TRBJ1-1	CASSQQGGLTEAFF
TRBV27	NA	TRBJ1-5	CASSLSSHQPQHF
TRBV27	NA	TRBJ2-1	CASSLSMRESYNEQFF
TRBV9	NA	TRBJ2-5	CASSVGGAQETQYF
TRBV28	NA	TRBJ2-7	CASSGPGQGKAGSIYEQYF
TRBV11-3	NA	TRBJ2-3	CASSLDVSDTQYF
TRBV27	NA	TRBJ2-7	CASSLAGGRYEQYF
TRBV15	NA	TRBJ2-1	CATGTSGSHEQFF
TRBV7-6	NA	TRBJ2-1	CASSWGRLSSYNEQFF
TRBV19	NA	TRBJ1-1	CASTTGEAFF
TRBV7-9	NA	TRBJ2-7	CASSLGPLKYYEQYF
TRBV4-1	NA	TRBJ2-7	CASSRSGDAYEQYF
TRBV28	few	TRBJ1-5	CASSLTAGGNQPQHF
TRBV4-1	NA	TRBJ2-2	CASSPEGGGTNTGELFF
TRBV9	NA	TRBJ1-4	CASSGGHLGNEKLFF
TRBV7-8	NA	TRBJ1-2	CASSSPWNF
TRBV29-1	once	TRBJ1-2	CSVGMGQGLF
TRBV30	NA	TRBJ2-2	CAWNRAGNTGELFF
TRBV7-8	NA	TRBJ2-3	CASSLGRPQGDTQYF
TRBV9	NA	TRBJ2-1	CASSPQGLAGNREQFF
TRBV9	NA	TRBJ2-2	CASSVPSGSLDTGELFF
TRBV2	medium-sized	TRBJ2-7	CASRDRGRYEQYF
TRBV7-8	NA	TRBJ2-1	CASTPLTYNEQFF
TRBV10-3	once	TRBJ1-5	CAISNAIGSNQPQHF
TRBV7-2	NA	TRBJ2-1	CASSLPWGGEQFF
TRBV2	NA	TRBJ2-7	CATSPGQPFYEQYF
TRBV27	once	TRBJ2-3	CASSLTGTGGYTDTQYF
TRBV5-6	NA	TRBJ1-1	CASSYWTGYHTEAFF
TRBV9	few	TRBJ1-4	CASSVAGDSIEKLFF
TRBV5-4	NA	TRBJ2-3	CASRDSSTDTQYF
TRBV25-1	few	TRBJ2-4	CASMANEVKNIQYF
TRBV7-9	NA	TRBJ2-2	CASKEGGNTGELFF
TRBV7-9	NA	TRBJ2-7	CASSLVGQGAYEQYF
TRBV10-3	few	TRBJ2-7	CAISESTSSGGYEQYF
TRBV19	medium-sized	TRBJ1-2	CASSIYGNPYGYTF
TRBV18	few	TRBJ2-5	CASSPRFSLGSGSGQETQYF
TRBV2	NA	TRBJ2-7	CASSSLYEQYF
TRBV5-8	NA	TRBJ2-1	CASSLGLAGAPEQFF
TRBV4-2	NA	TRBJ2-1	CASSQEFRNNEQFF
TRBV13	few	TRBJ2-7	CASSSTGTSSYEQYF
TRBV4-3	NA	TRBJ2-6	CASSQEAGTGANVLTF
TRBV6-5	NA	TRBJ2-7	CASSLSDGWEQYF
TRBV9	NA	TRBJ2-2	CASSTSGSTRGDGELFF
TRBV4-2	NA	TRBJ1-2	CASSQDGAQGRANYGYTF
TRBV19	NA	TRBJ2-7	CASRDRGEYEQYF
TRBV5-5	NA	TRBJ2-3	CASSLLAYEPDTQYF
TRBV6-5	NA	TRBJ2-2	CASSATGTGELFF